A single sample gave rise to the 23 T cell receptor beta chains below, sequenced in a study of T cells after yellow fever vaccination. TCRdb re-called the 5' RACE reads with MiXCR, one entry per CDR3 protein. The data contain 250,000 to 400,000 distinct CDR3 sequences, roughly 4.3% of them singletons. The starting material was PBMCs, obtained 15 days after the yellow fever booster vaccination. These receptors were collected from a man aged 18 to 35 who received the YFV17D yellow fever vaccine.

This clonotype was seen more than once but under ten times. This chain links TRBV20-1 with TRBJ1-2; 10 bases are shared with TRBD1. Looked up from germline, CDR1 is DFQATT and CDR2 is SNEGSKA (reference sequence). The CDR3 is made up of 14 amino acids. The V segment lost 5 bases and the J segment 8 bases; nucleotides outside the gene matches: 11. DNA for the CDR3: TGCAGTGCTGGGGACAGGGGACTCATTCTGGGCTACACCTTC. It is translated as CSAGDRGLILGYTF.

This clonotype came up a few times. The V call is TRBV5-1, the J call TRBJ1-1; 9 nucleotides line up with TRBD1. Germline V CDR1 and CDR2: SGHRS, YFSETQ. Losses at the gene ends were 6 bases for V and 5 bases for J; bases not matched to a gene: 8. This CDR3 has 14 amino acids. The CDR3 here is CASKIGTGMTEAFF. CDR3 in DNA: TGCGCCAGCAAAATAGGGACAGGGATGACTGAAGCTTTCTTT.

This clonotype was detected only a few times. The rearrangement joins TRBV7-2 to TRBJ1-2; D is unresolved. CDR1 is SGHTA and CDR2 is FQGNSA in the germline V gene. V was cut by 2 bases and J by 6 bases, with 13 bases left in between. The CDR3 has 14 amino acids. The CDR3 sequence: CASSLSRPTNGYTF. The CDR3 bases are TGTGCCAGCAGCTTAAGTAGACCTACCAATGGCTACACCTTC.

This clonotype was detected many times. The rearrangement links TRBV6-2 or TRBV6-3 to TRBJ2-1; no definite D call. V was shortened by 7 bases and J by 6 bases, with 16 bases between the two germline ends. There are 14 residues in the CDR3. Looked up from germline, CDR1 is MNHEY and CDR2 is SVGEGT. Written as DNA, the CDR3 is TGTGCCAGCACCAAAGGCGGTAGCCGCAATGAGCAGTTCTTC. It encodes CASTKGGSRNEQFF.

The chain joins TRBV7-9 to TRBJ1-6, with 10 bases lining up with TRBD1. The CDR3 loop spans 15 amino acids. The germline CDR1 and CDR2 sequences are SEHNR and FQNEAQ (reference sequence). J was trimmed by 6 bases and V by 5 bases; bases with no gene match: 4. CDR3 region: CASSRTGGINSPLHF. CDR3 bases: TGTGCCAGCAGCCGGACAGGGGGGATTAATTCACCCCTCCACTTT.

This clonotype appeared many times. This sequence joins TRBV11-1 and TRBJ2-3; D not certain. Per germline, CDR1 SGHAT and CDR2 FQDESV (reference sequence). There are 14 residues in the CDR3. Trimming cost V 2 bases and J 5 bases, with 11 bases left between them. Here the CDR3 DNA reads TGTGCCAGCAGCTTACAGGAGTTTTTAGATACGCAGTATTTT. Its protein is CASSLQEFLDTQYF.

The V call is TRBV20-1, the J call TRBJ2-3, with TRBD2 identical over 10 bases. The V and J ends lost 4 bases and 6 bases, in that order; junction bases with no gene match: 13. Germline V gives CDR1 DFQATT, CDR2 SNEGSKA (reference sequence). CDR3 length equals 16 residues. CDR3 region: CSATIAGGRGDDTQYF. The CDR3 bases are TGCAGTGCTACGATAGCGGGGGGTCGCGGGGATGATACGCAGTATTTT.

The rearrangement uses TRBV15 and TRBJ2-1; D uncertain. The germline gives CDR1 LNHNV, CDR2 YYDKDF (reference sequence). The CDR3 loop spans 16 amino acids. Trimming took 4 bases from V and 0 from J, leaving 13 bases between them. The CDR3 region is CATSNTYFISYNEQFF. DNA for the CDR3: TGTGCCACCAGCAACACGTACTTTATCTCCTACAATGAGCAGTTCTTC.

This clonotype has a count of ten or more. The chain recombines TRBV7-2 with TRBJ1-4; D is unresolved. CDR3 length equals 15 residues. Deletions cut 1 base from V and 0 bases from J, with 6 bases between. Germline V CDR1 and CDR2: SGHTA, FQGNSA. CDR3 nucleotide sequence: TGTGCCAGCAGCTTAGGAAGGGCAACTAATGAAAAACTGTTTTTT. Its translation: CASSLGRATNEKLFF. Combining the CDR3 with reference TRBV7-2 and TRBJ1-4 gives the whole variable domain GAGVSQSPSNKVTEKGKDVELRCDPISGHTALYWYRQSLGQGLEFLIYFQGNSAPDKSGLPSDRFSAERTGGSVSTLTIQRTQQEDSAVYLCASSLGRATNEKLFFGSGTQLSVL.

This clonotype was seen many times. V and J are TRBV6-5 and TRBJ2-4, with a weak D call TRBD1 (6 bases). The CDR3 consists of 13 residues. Germline V CDR1 and CDR2: MNHEY, SVGAGI. V dropped 8 bases and J dropped 2 bases, with 10 bases sitting between them. The CDR3 bases are TGTGCCAGCTCAGGACAGTCCAAAAACATTCAGTACTTC. The encoded protein is CASSGQSKNIQYF.

This clonotype has more than one count but fewer than ten. The chain employs TRBV5-1 and TRBJ2-1; the match to TRBD2 covers 13 bases. The V segment lost 3 bases and the J segment 7 bases; nucleotides outside the gene matches: 10. Per germline, CDR1 SGHRS and CDR2 YFSETQ. CDR3 length: 17 residues. CDR3 loop: CASSWPPGLAGLNEQFF. The CDR3 region has the DNA TGCGCCAGCAGCTGGCCGCCGGGACTAGCGGGGTTAAATGAGCAGTTCTTC.

There are a few counts of this clonotype. The chain is built from TRBV20-1 and TRBJ1-2; possible D gene TRBD1, 5 bases. V shed 6 bases and J shed 2 bases, with 16 bases lying between them. The length of the CDR3 is 14 residues. Germline assignment: CDR1 DFQATT and CDR2 SNEGSKA (reference sequence). CDR3 DNA sequence: TGCAGTGCAACCTCGGGGGACCGGAACTATGGCTACACCTTC. Translating it yields CSATSGDRNYGYTF.

This clonotype occurred many times. The chain uses TRBV20-1 and TRBJ1-5; a weak D match, TRBD1 (5 bases). V lost 0 bases to trimming and J lost 4 bases, with 7 bases between them. Germline loops: CDR1 DFQATT, CDR2 SNEGSKA (reference sequence). The CDR3 is 13 amino acids. In DNA form, the CDR3 reads TGCAGTGCTAGAGAAGCAGGGAATCAGCCCCAGCATTTT. The encoded protein is CSAREAGNQPQHF.

This clonotype occurred a few times. V and J are TRBV12-3 or TRBV12-4 and TRBJ2-1; the match to TRBD2 covers 7 bases. J lost 3 bases, V lost 6 bases, and 2 bases had no gene match. The CDR3 spans 13 residues. CDR3 in amino acids: CASSGGNYNEQFF. The CDR3 DNA reads TGTGCCAGCAGCGGGGGGAACTACAATGAGCAGTTCTTC.

In this sample, this clonotype turned up many times. J is TRBJ1-6 and V is TRBV27, with 7 bases matching TRBD1. CDR1 and CDR2 from the germline V gene are MNHEY and SMNVEV (reference sequence). This CDR3 contains 14 residues. V trimming: 10 bases; J trimming: 9 bases; junction bases outside the gene matches: 12. This chain's CDR3 is CATGRDRVVSPLHF. The DNA for the CDR3 is TGTGCCACCGGCCGAGACAGGGTGGTTTCACCCCTCCACTTT.

This clonotype was found many times. The chain links TRBV5-1 to TRBJ2-4; D is possibly TRBD1 (5 bases). With 0 bases removed from V and 2 bases from J, the gap between germline ends came to 15 bases. The germline gives CDR1 SGHRS, CDR2 YFSETQ. The CDR3 is 17 residues long. The CDR3 region is CASSLALIQGPKNIQYF. In DNA form, the CDR3 reads TGCGCCAGCAGCTTGGCTCTGATTCAGGGTCCCAAAAACATTCAGTACTTC.

The chain combines TRBV4-3 with TRBJ1-5; D not resolved. Germline V CDR1 and CDR2: LGHNA, YSLEER. This CDR3 is 13 amino acids long. Between the trimmed V and J ends, which lost 3 bases and 5 bases, there was a span of 8 bases. The CDR3 spells CASSHGSYQPQHF. The CDR3, as DNA: TGCGCCAGCAGCCACGGGTCCTATCAGCCCCAGCATTTT.

The chain has TRBV7-9 and TRBJ1-4; D may be TRBD1 (5 bases). The germline V and J ends were trimmed by 2 bases and 5 bases, with 12 bases remaining between them. The CDR3 is made up of 15 amino acids. Germline V lookup: CDR1 SEHNR, CDR2 FQNEAQ (reference sequence). CDR3 sequence (DNA): TGTGCCAGCAGCTTATCCGGCAGGGAAAATGAAAAACTGTTTTTT. Amino acid sequence: CASSLSGRENEKLFF. The full variable domain, with the rest looked up from reference TRBV7-9 and TRBJ1-4, is DTGVSQNPRHKITKRGQNVTFRCDPISEHNRLYWYRQTLGQGPEFLTYFQNEAQLEKSRLLSDRFSAERPKGSFSTLEIQRTEQGDSAMYLCASSLSGRENEKLFFGSGTQLSVL.

The CDR3 nucleotides read TGCAGTGCTGGACAGAGTAATGAAAAACTGTTTTTT. Its translation: CSAGQSNEKLFF. The chain uses TRBV20-1 and TRBJ1-4; D possibly corresponds to TRBD1 (6 bases). The CDR3 is 12 amino acids. The V end lost 5 bases, the J end lost 4 bases, and 8 bases lay between the germline ends. CDR1 and CDR2 (germline): DFQATT, SNEGSKA (reference sequence).

This clonotype was seen ten or more times. The chain combines TRBV9 with TRBJ2-7; 9 nucleotides line up with TRBD2. Per germline, CDR1 SGDLS and CDR2 YYNGEE. This CDR3 has 15 amino acids. Trimming at V came to 2 bases and at J to 5 bases, leaving 8 bases not matched to a gene. CDR3 sequence: CASSVGLASFNEQYF. CDR3 coding DNA: TGTGCCAGCAGCGTCGGACTAGCGTCGTTCAACGAGCAGTACTTC.

This clonotype was detected ten times or more. This chain joins TRBV30 and TRBJ1-2; 8 nucleotides line up with TRBD1. CDR3 length: 13 residues. Trimming cost V 1 base and J 5 bases; bases outside gene matches: 3. Per germline, CDR1 GTSNPN and CDR2 SVGIG (reference sequence). The CDR3 bases are TGTGCCTGGAGTGGGACAGGGACTTATGGCTACACCTTC. Amino acid sequence: CAWSGTGTYGYTF.

This clonotype was picked up many times. The chain combines TRBV5-1 with TRBJ2-3; 12 bases match TRBD2. Germline V gene lookup returns CDR1 SGHRS and CDR2 YFSETQ. Trimming cost V 4 bases and J 0 bases; bases outside gene matches: 6. The CDR3 has 17 amino acids. CDR3 loop: CASSPPTSGGSTDTQYF. DNA for the CDR3: TGCGCCAGCAGCCCCCCGACTAGCGGGGGTAGCACAGATACGCAGTATTTT.

This clonotype has only a few counts. The rearrangement uses TRBV5-6 and TRBJ1-2; the D gene is possibly TRBD1 (5 bases). With 1 base removed from V and 1 base from J, the gap between germline ends came to 11 bases. The CDR3 sequence is 15 residues long. Looked up from germline, CDR1 is SGHDT and CDR2 is YYEEEE. CDR3 protein: CASSLNGASNYGYTF. The DNA for the CDR3 is TGTGCCAGCAGCTTGAATGGGGCCAGTAACTATGGCTACACCTTC.